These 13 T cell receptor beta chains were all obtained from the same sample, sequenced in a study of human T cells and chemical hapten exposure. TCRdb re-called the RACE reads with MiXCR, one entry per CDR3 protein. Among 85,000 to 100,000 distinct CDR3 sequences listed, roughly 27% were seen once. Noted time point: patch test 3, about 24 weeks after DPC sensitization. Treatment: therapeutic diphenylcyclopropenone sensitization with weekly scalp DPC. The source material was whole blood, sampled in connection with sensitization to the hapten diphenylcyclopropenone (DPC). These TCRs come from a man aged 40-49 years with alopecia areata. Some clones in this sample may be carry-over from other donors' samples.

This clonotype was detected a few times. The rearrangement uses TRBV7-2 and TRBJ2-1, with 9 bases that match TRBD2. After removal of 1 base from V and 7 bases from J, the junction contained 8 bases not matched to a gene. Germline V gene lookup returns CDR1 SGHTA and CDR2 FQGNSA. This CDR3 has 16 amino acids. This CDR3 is CASSLDAGGPRNEQFF. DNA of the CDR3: TGTGCCAGCAGCTTAGACGCGGGAGGGCCGAGAAATGAGCAGTTCTTC.

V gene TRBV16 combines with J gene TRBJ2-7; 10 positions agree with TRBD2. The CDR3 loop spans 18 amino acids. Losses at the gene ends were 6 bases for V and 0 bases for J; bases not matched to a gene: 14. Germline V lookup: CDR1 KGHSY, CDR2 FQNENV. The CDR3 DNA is TGTGCCAGCAGTCCCGGACTAGCGGAAGTAAGCAGCTCCTACGAGCAGTACTTC. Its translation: CASSPGLAEVSSSYEQYF.

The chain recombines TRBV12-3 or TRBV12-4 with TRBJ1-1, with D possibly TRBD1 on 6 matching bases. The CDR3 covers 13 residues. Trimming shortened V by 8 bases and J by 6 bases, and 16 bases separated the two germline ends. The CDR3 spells CASVGGPGAEAFF. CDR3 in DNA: TGTGCCAGCGTGGGGGGCCCTGGGGCTGAAGCTTTCTTT.

The CDR3 is CASSLEGRLGNQPQHF. CDR3 nucleotide sequence: TGTGCCAGCAGCTTAGAGGGGAGACTGGGCAATCAGCCCCAGCATTTT. This chain connects TRBV7-2 to TRBJ1-5; maybe TRBD1 (5 bases). Per the germline V gene, CDR1 is SGHTA and CDR2 is FQGNSA. The CDR3 is 16 amino acids. Trimming pared 1 base from V and 2 bases from J, leaving 12 bases between.

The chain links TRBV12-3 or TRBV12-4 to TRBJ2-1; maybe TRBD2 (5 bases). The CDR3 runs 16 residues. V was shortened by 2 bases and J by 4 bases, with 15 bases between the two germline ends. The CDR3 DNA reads TGTGCCAGCAGTTTACATCGGCTAGCCCTGTACAATGAGCAGTTCTTC. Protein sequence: CASSLHRLALYNEQFF.

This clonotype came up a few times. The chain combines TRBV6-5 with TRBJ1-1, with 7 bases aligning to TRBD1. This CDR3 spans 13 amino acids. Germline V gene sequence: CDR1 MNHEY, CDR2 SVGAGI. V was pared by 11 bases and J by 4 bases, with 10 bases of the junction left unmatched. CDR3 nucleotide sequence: TGTGCCGTTCACAGGGGAACTGGCACTGAAGCTTTCTTT. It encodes CAVHRGTGTEAFF.

In DNA form, the CDR3 reads TGTGCCAGCAGTTTATTCAGCACACCCTACGAGCAGTACTTC. This encodes CASSLFSTPYEQYF. The chain combines TRBV28 with TRBJ2-7; D ambiguous. V gave up 1 base and J gave up 2 bases, with 9 bases separating them. Germline CDR1 reads MDHEN; CDR2 reads SYDVKM. This CDR3 has 14 amino acids.

CDR3 loop: CASSLRSGNEQFF. As DNA, the CDR3 is TGTGCCAGCAGCTTACGTTCCGGTAATGAGCAGTTCTTC. V gene TRBV7-2 combines with J gene TRBJ2-1; no firm D call. CDR1 SGHTA and CDR2 FQGNSA come from the germline V gene. Trimming stripped 2 bases from V and 7 bases from J, with 9 bases between. CDR3 length: 13 residues. Full variable domain (outside the CDR3, taken from reference TRBV7-2 and TRBJ2-1): GAGVSQSPSNKVTEKGKDVELRCDPISGHTALYWYRQSLGQGLEFLIYFQGNSAPDKSGLPSDRFSAERTGGSVSTLTIQRTQQEDSAVYLCASSLRSGNEQFFGPGTRLTVL.

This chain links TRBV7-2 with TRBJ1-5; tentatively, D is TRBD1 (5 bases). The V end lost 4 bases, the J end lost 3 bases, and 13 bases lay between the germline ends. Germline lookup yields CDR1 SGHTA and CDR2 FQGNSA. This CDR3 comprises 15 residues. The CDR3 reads CASSYGASPNQPQHF. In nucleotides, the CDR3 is TGTGCCAGCAGCTATGGGGCATCTCCCAATCAGCCCCAGCATTTT.

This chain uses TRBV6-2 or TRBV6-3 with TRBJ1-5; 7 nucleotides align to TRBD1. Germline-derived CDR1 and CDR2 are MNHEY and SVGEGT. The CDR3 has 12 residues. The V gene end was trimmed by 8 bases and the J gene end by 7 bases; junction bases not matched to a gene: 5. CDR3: CASRQGGQPQHF. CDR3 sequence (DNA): TGTGCCAGCCGGCAGGGGGGACAGCCCCAGCATTTT.

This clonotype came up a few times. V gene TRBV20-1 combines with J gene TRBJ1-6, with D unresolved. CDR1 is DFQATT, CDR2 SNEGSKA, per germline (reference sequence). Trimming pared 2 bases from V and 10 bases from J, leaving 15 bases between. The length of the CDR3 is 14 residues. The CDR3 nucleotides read TGCAGTGCTAGAAAGGTCACGGCTGAGTCACCCCTCCACTTT. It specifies CSARKVTAESPLHF.

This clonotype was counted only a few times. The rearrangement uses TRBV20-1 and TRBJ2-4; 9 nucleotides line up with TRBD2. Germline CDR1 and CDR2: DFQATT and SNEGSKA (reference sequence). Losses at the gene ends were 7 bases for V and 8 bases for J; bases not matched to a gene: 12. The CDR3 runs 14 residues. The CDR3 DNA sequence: TGCAGTGGTGGATTGGCGGGAGGGTCGTACATTCAGTACTTC. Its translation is CSGGLAGGSYIQYF.

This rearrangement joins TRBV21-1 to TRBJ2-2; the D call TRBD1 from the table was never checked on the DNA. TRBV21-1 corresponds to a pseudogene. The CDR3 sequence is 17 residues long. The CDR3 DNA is TGTGCCAGCAGCAGCCGAGGGACAGGGGCCCGCACCGGGGAGCTGTTTTTT. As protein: CASSSRGTGARTGELFF.